This passage covers 8 T cell receptor beta chains from one sample sequenced in a study of control samples from healthy donors and cancer patients. Here immunoSEQ multiplex PCR was the method, and the copy in TCRdb shows in-frame clones only, minus some. Of about 110,000 clones in the sample, 83% were seen once. What was sequenced was blood. Receptor source: a woman aged 45 to 65 in good health.

V and J are TRBV18 and TRBJ2-3; 8 bases are shared with TRBD1. This CDR3 comprises 15 residues. The J segment lost 4 bases and the V segment lost 4 bases, leaving 7 bases of the junction unmatched. The germline gives CDR1 KGHSH, CDR2 LQKENI. In DNA form, the CDR3 reads TGTGCCAGCTCACTAAGCAGGGGGCCCCCAGATACGCAGTATTTT. Protein product: CASSLSRGPPDTQYF.

The gene calls are TRBV4-3 and TRBJ2-1, with 9 bases fitting TRBD1. This CDR3 comprises 22 residues. Germline V gene lookup returns CDR1 LGHNA and CDR2 YSLEER. V lost 0 bases to trimming and J lost 1 base; unmatched junction nucleotides: 19. As DNA, the CDR3 is TGCGCCAGCAGCCAAGATTCAGTCGTTGGGACAGGGCGGAGGGCGTCCTACAATGAGCAGTTCTTC. This codes for CASSQDSVVGTGRRASYNEQFF.

This clone appeared a few times. The rearrangement uses TRBV2 and TRBJ1-2; 8 nucleotides line up with TRBD1. This CDR3 comprises 12 residues. Germline V gene sequence: CDR1 SNHLY, CDR2 FYNNEI. V trimming: 5 bases; J trimming: 7 bases; junction bases outside the gene matches: 3. The CDR3 loop reads CASSRQGSGYTF. CDR3 DNA sequence: TGTGCCAGCAGTAGACAGGGGTCTGGCTACACCTTC.

The chain employs TRBV5-5 and TRBJ1-1, with 9 bases matching TRBD1. The V segment lost 3 bases and the J segment 0 bases; nucleotides outside the gene matches: 9. Per germline, CDR1 SGHKS and CDR2 YYEKEE (reference sequence). The CDR3 length is 17 residues. The CDR3 reads CASSSLWDRVVNTEAFF. CDR3 in DNA: TGTGCCAGCAGCTCACTTTGGGACAGGGTAGTGAACACTGAAGCTTTCTTT.

In regard to this clone: An end of the junction does not agree with germline; a read error may underlie this. The gene calls are TRBV7-7 and TRBJ2-2; D is unclear. The CDR3 is 14 residues long. Germline lookup yields CDR1 SSHAT and CDR2 FNYEAQ (reference sequence). In DNA, the CDR3 is TGTGCTAGCAGGAAACAGAGTAACACCGGGGAGCTGTTTTTT. Its translation: CASRKQSNTGELFF.

The rearrangement links TRBV7-3 to TRBJ1-1, with D possibly matching TRBD1 (5 bases). Trimming stripped 6 bases from V and 7 bases from J, with 9 bases between. The length of the CDR3 is 11 residues. Germline loops: CDR1 SGHTA, CDR2 FQGTGA. CDR3 in DNA: TGTGCCAGCAGGGGACGGAGTGAAGCTTTCTTT. Translating gives CASRGRSEAFF.

DNA of the CDR3: TGTGCCACCTCTACTATGGACAGGGTTGAAGGAAACACCATATATTTT. Translation gives CATSTMDRVEGNTIYF. This chain connects TRBV10-3 to TRBJ1-3; 8 positions agree with TRBD1. The length of the CDR3 is 16 residues. After removal of 10 bases from V and 4 bases from J, the junction contained 15 bases not matched to a gene. Germline CDR1 is ENHRY and CDR2 is SYGVKD.

V gene TRBV19 combines with J gene TRBJ2-7; 9 bases are a match to TRBD1. The CDR3 is 14 amino acids. The V gene's germline CDR1 is LNHDA and CDR2 SQIVND (reference sequence). The V gene end was trimmed by 5 bases and the J gene end by 4 bases; junction bases not matched to a gene: 6. The CDR3 DNA follows: TGTGCCAGTAGTGTCGGACAGGGGATATACGAGCAGTACTTC. Translated: CASSVGQGIYEQYF.